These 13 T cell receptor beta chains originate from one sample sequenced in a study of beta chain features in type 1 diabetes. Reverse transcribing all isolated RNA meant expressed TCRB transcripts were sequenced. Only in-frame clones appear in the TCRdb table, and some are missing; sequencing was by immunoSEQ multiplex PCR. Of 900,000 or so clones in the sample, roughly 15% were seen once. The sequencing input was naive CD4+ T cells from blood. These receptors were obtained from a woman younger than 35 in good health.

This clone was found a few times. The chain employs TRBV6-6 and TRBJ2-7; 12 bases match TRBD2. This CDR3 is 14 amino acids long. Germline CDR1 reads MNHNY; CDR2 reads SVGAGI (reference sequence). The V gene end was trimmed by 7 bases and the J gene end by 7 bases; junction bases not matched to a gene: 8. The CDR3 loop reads CASTLAGGPVEQYF. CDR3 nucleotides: TGTGCCAGCACCCTAGCGGGAGGGCCCGTTGAGCAGTACTTC.

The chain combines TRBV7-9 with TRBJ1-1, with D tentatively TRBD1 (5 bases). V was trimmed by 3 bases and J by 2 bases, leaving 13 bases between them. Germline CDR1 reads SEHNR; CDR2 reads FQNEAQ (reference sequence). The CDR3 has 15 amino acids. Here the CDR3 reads CASSFQAGRNTEAFF. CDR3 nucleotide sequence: TGTGCCAGCAGCTTTCAGGCAGGGAGAAACACTGAAGCTTTCTTT.

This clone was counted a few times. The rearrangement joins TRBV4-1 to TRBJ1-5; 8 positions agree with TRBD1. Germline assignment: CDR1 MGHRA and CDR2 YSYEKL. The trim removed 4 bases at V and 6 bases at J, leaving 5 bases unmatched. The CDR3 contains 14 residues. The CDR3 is CASSLDREIQPQHF. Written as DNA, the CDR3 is TGCGCCAGCAGCCTGGACAGGGAAATTCAGCCCCAGCATTTT.

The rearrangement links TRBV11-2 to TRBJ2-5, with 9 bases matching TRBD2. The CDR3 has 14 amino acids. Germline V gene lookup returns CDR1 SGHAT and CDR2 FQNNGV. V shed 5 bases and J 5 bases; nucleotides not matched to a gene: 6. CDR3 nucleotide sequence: TGTGCCAGCAGCCATAGCGGGAGTGGGGAGACCCAGTACTTC. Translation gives CASSHSGSGETQYF.

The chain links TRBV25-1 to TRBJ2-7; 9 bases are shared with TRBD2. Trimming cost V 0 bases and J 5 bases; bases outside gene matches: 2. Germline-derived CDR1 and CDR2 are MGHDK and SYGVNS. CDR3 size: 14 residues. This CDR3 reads CASSEYGLANEQYF. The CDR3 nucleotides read TGTGCCAGCAGTGAATACGGACTAGCGAACGAGCAGTACTTC.

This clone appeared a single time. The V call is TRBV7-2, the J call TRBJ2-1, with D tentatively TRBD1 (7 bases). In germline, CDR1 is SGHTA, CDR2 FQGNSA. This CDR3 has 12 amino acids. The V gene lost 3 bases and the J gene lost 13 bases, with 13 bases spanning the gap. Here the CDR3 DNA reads TGTGCCAGCAGCTTCAGGGGGGTTAATCAGTTCTTC. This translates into CASSFRGVNQFF.

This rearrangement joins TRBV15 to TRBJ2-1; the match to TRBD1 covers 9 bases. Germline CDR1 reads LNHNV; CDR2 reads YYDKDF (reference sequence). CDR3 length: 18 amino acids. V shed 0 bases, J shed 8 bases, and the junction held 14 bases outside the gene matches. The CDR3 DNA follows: TGTGCCACCAGCAGAGATAGGGTGTCTGGGGACAGGGCCTATGAGCAGTTCTTC. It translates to CATSRDRVSGDRAYEQFF.

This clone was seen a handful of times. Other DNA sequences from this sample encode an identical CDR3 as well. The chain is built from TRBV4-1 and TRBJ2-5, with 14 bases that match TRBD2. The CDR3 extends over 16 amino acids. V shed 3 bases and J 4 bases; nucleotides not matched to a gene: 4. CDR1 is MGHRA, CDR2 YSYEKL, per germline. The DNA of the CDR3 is TGCGCCAGCAGCCAGGGACTAGCGGGGGTAGGAGAGACCCAGTACTTC. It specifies CASSQGLAGVGETQYF.

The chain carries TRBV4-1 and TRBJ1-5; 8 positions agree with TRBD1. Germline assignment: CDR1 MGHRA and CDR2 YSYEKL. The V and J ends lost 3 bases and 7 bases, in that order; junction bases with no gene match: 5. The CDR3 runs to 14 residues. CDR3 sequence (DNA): TGCGCCAGCAGCCAGACAGGGGTAGGCCAGCCCCAGCATTTT. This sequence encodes CASSQTGVGQPQHF.

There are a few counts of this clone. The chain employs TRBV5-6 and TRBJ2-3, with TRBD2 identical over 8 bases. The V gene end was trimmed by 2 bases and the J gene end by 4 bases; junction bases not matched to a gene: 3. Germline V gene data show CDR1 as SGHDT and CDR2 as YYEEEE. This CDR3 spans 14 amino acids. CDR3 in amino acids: CASSFSGSSDTQYF. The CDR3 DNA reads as TGTGCCAGCAGCTTCAGCGGGAGCTCAGATACGCAGTATTTT.

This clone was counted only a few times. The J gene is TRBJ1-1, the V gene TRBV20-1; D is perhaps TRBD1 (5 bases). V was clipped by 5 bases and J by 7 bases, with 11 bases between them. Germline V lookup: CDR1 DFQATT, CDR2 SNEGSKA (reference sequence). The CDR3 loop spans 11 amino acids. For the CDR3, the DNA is TGCAGTGCTCCCGGAGACAGTGAAGCTTTCTTT. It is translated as CSAPGDSEAFF.

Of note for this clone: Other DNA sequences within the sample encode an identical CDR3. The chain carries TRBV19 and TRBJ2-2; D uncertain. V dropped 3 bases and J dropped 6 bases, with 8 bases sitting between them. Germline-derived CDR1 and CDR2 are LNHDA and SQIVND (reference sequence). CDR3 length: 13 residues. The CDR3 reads CASSILRPGELFF. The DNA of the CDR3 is TGTGCCAGTAGTATCCTCAGACCCGGGGAGCTGTTTTTT.

DNA of the CDR3: TGTGCCAGCAGCCCCACGGGAGGGCCCAATGAGCAGTTCTTC. Protein product: CASSPTGGPNEQFF. This chain uses TRBV7-2 with TRBJ2-1; 8 positions match TRBD2. Germline-derived CDR1 and CDR2 are SGHTA and FQGNSA. V gave up 5 bases and J gave up 6 bases; unmatched junction bases: 6. CDR3 length equals 14 residues.